The source of this TCR beta chain is a study of OX40 agonist ivuxolimab in advanced cancers. Sequencing used immunoSEQ multiplex PCR; TCRdb keeps in-frame clones, though not all of them. The sample holds around 67,000 clones, more than 70% seen once. The junction had 7 bases not matched to a gene; V was cut back by 3 bases and J by 2 bases. Per the germline V gene, CDR1 is SGHVS and CDR2 is FQNEAQ. This CDR3 is 17 amino acids long. The sample in question was CD4+ or CD8+ T cells sorted from blood, obtained in a trial of the OX40 agonist ivuxolimab. V gene TRBV7-8 combines with J gene TRBJ2-3, with TRBD2 identical over 11 bases. The sequence came from an adult with an advanced solid tumor such as melanoma, head and neck, liver or kidney cancer. The CDR3 DNA is TGTGCCAGCAGCTTTAGACTAGCGGGAACGTTCACAGATACGCAGTATTTT. Protein product: CASSFRLAGTFTDTQYF.